The present T cell receptor (beta chain) was sequenced within a study of cytomegalovirus exposure and HLA in healthy donors (dated by TCRdb to about 2017). With regard to the full study: A later analysis indicated that the 110 or so validation repertoires were generated on the platform also employed for the approximately 690 repertoires of the first cohort. The aim of the study was to test whether cataloging public T cell receptors could identify signatures of past pathogen exposure. A separate validation cohort of 90 to 150 different subjects was used in addition to the roughly 720-subject first cohort. High-throughput TCR immunosequencing, statistical association of individual TCRs with disease status, and machine learning were combined to predict cytomegalovirus infection status.

The library was obtained by the immunoSEQ multiplex PCR assay. As for the original processing: A statistical classification framework was built for diagnosing cytomegalovirus status from the catalog of TCR beta chain sequences. Drawn from immuneACCESS, this table holds only the in-frame rearrangements with V and J called that TCRdb kept. Clones are partly lost; checked studies trace under half to an unresolved V gene and leave the rest unexplained. The V and J calls and clone size come from that table; D and trimming were worked out from the DNA. Recorded for this sample are roughly 310,000 clones; roughly 87% of them occurred a single time. The biggest ten clones account for roughly 0.96% of the sample. On this clone: Its antigen remains unidentified. Base-call qualities are not available, and no considerably larger clone is one nucleotide away.

The donors belonged to the validation cohort of over a hundred subjects, which was separate from the 666-subject first cohort. CDR3 length: 15 amino acids, cysteine to phenylalanine. The DNA shown is the 45-base CDR3, in frame from base 1. Sequences SGHTS (CDR1) and YDEGEE (CDR2) are obtained from the germline V gene. V lost 4 bases and J lost 7 bases, and the count of bases not matched to a germline gene is 14. The paper's findings and limits, for the study overall: The authors suggested that the approach could potentially be extended to other disease states and immunological phenotypes. In both the original and validation cohorts, the classifier was reported to diagnose cytomegalovirus status with high specificity and sensitivity. Across donors, most TCR sequences were observed very rarely, whereas some public TCRs were present in many individuals. Of the cluster scores, roughly 95% were above 0 in a later analysis, which found that TCRs clustered in the first cohort also tended to co-occur in the 120 validation repertoires. A later analysis lacked HLA typing for the validation cohort, so it scored co-occurrence in that cohort across all 120 or so repertoires. In vitro tests confirmed that three of the cytomegalovirus-associated TCR beta chains recognize cytomegalovirus antigens. In the study, approximately 160 TCR beta chains were listed as associated with cytomegalovirus.

The rearrangement combines TRBV5-8 with TRBJ2-7, and TRBD1 aligns with 7 junction nucleotides. The receptor's source is a man aged 30-40 years in good health and CMV-seronegative. The sequenced sample consisted of PBMCs. The DNA is TGTGCCAGCAGCCCGGGACAGCTATCCTCCGAAGAGCAGTACTTC. Protein translation: CASSPGQLSSEEQYF.